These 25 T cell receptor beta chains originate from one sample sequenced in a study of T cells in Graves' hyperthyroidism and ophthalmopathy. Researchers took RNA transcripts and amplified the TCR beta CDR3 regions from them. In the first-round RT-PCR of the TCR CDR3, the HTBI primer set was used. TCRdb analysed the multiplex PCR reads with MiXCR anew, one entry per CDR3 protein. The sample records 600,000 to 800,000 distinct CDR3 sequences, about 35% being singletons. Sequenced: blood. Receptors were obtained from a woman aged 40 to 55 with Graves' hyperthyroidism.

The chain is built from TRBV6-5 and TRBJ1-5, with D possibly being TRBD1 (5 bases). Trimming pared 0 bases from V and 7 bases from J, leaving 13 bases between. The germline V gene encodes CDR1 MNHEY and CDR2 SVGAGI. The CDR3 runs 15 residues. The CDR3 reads CASSYSTVGPQPQHF. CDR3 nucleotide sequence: TGTGCCAGCAGTTACTCGACAGTGGGCCCCCAGCCCCAGCATTTT.

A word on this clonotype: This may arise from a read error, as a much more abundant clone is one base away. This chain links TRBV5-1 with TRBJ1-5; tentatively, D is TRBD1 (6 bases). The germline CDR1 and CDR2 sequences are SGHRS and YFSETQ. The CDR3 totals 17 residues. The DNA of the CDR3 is TGTGCCAGCAGCTTCCATCCAGGGGAACCTCCCTATCATCCCCAGCATTTT. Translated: CASSFHPGEPPYHPQHF.

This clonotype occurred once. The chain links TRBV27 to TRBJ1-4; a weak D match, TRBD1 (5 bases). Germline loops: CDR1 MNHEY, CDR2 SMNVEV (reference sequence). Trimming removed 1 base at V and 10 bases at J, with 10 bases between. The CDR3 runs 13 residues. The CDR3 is CASSLWFGGKLFF. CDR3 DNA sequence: TGTGCCAGCAGTTTATGGTTTGGGGGAAAACTGTTTTTT. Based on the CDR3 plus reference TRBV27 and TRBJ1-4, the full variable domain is EAQVTQNPRYLITVTGKKLTVTCSQNMNHEYMSWYRQDPGLGLRQIYYSMNVEVTDKGDVPEGYKVSRKEKRNFPLILESPSPNQTSLYFCASSLWFGGKLFFGSGTQLSVL.

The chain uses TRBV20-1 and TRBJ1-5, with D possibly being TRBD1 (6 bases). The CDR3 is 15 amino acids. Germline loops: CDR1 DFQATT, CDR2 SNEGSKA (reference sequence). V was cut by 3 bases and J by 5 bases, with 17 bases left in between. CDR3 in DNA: TGCAGTGCTAGGGACAGCCTCCGGGGCTATCAGCCCCAGCATTTT. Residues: CSARDSLRGYQPQHF.

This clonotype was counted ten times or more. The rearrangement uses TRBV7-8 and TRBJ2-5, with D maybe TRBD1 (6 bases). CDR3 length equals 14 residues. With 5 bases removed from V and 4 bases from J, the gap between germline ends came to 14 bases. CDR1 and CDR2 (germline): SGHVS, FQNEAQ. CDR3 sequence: CASSGVGGRETQYF. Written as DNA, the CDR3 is TGTGCCAGCAGCGGGGTAGGGGGTAGAGAGACCCAGTACTTC.

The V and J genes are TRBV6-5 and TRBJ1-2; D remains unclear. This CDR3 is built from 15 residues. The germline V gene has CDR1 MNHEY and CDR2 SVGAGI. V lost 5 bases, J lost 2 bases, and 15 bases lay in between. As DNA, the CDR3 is TGTGCCAGCAGTGAGGTGGCCAATGGAAACTATGGCTACACCTTC. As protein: CASSEVANGNYGYTF.

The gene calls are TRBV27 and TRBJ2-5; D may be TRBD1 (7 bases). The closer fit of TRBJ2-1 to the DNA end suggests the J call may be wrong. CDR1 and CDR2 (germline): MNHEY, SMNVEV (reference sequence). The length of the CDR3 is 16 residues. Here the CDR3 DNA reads TGTGCCAGCAGCGCGGGACAGCCAAACTCCTACAATGAGCAGTTCTTC. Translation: CASSAGQPNSYNEQFF.

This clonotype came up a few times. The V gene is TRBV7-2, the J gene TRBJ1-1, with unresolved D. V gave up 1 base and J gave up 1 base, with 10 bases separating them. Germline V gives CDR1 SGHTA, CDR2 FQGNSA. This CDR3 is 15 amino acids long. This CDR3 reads CASSLVSPGNTEAFF. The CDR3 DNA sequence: TGTGCCAGCAGCTTAGTTTCCCCTGGGAACACTGAAGCTTTCTTT.

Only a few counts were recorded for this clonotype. The CDR3 region is CASSQPGGLNTEAFF. The CDR3, as DNA: TGTGCCAGCAGCCAGCCAGGGGGCCTGAACACTGAAGCTTTCTTT. The V and J genes are TRBV4-2 and TRBJ1-1; 8 bases align to TRBD1. Per the germline V gene, CDR1 is LGHNA and CDR2 is YNFKEQ. V trimming: 3 bases; J trimming: 0 bases; junction bases outside the gene matches: 3. This CDR3 has 15 amino acids.

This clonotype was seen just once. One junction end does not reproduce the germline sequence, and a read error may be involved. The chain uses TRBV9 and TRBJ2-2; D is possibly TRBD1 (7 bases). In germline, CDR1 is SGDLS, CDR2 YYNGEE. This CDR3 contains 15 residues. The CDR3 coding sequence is TGTGCCAGCAGCGACAGGGGCTCGAACACCGGGGGGCTGTTTTTT. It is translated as CASSDRGSNTGGLFF.

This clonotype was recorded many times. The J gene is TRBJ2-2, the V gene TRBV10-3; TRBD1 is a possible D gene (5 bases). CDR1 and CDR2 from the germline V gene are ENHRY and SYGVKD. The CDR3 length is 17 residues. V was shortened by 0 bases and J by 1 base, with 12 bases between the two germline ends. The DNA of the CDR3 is TGTGCCATCAGTGAGTCGGGCAGGGTAGAGAACACCGGGGAGCTGTTTTTT. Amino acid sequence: CAISESGRVENTGELFF.

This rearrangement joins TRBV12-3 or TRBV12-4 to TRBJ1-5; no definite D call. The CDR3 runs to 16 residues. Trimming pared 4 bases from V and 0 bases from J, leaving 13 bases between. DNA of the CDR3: TGTGCCAGCAGTTCGTTGACACCTTATAGCAATCAGCCCCAGCATTTT. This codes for CASSSLTPYSNQPQHF.

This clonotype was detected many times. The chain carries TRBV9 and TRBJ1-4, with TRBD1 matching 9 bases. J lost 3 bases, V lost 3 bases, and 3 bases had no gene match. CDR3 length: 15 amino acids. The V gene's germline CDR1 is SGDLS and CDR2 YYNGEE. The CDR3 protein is CASSGTGVANEKLFF. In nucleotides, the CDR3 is TGTGCCAGCAGCGGGACAGGGGTAGCTAATGAAAAACTGTTTTTT. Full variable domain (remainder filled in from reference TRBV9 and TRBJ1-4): DSGVTQTPKHLITATGQRVTLRCSPRSGDLSVYWYQQSLDQGLQFLIQYYNGEERAKGNILERFSAQQFPDLHSELNLSSLELGDSALYFCASSGTGVANEKLFFGSGTQLSVL.

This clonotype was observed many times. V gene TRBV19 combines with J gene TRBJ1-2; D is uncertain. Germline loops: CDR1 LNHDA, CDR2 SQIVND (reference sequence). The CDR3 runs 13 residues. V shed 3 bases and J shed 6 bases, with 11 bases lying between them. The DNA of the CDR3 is TGTGCCAGTAGTATGCTCACAGCTAATGGCTACACCTTC. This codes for CASSMLTANGYTF.

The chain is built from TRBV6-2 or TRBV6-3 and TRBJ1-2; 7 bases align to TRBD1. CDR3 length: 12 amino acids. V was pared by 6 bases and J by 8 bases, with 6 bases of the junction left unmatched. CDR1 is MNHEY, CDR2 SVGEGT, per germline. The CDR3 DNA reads TGTGCCAGCAGCAAAGGGGGCGGAGGCTACACCTTC. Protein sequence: CASSKGGGGYTF.

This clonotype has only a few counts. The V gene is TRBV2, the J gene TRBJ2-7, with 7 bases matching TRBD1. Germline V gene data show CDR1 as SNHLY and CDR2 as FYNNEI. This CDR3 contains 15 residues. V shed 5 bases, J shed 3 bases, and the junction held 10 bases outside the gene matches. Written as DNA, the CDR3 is TGTGCCAGCAGTTACTCGCCAGGGGGTCTCTACGAGCAGTACTTC. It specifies CASSYSPGGLYEQYF.

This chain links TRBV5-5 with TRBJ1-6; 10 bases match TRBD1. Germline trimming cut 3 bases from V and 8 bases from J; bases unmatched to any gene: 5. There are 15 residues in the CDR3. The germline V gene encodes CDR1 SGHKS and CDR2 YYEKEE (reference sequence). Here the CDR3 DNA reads TGTGCCAGCAGCTCGGTGGGGACAGGGGATTCACCCCTCCACTTT. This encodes CASSSVGTGDSPLHF.

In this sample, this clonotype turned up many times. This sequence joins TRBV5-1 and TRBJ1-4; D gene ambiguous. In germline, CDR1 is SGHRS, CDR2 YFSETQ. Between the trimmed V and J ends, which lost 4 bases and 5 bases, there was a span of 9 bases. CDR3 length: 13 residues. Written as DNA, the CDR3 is TGCGCCAGCAGCCAACAGAGCAATGAAAAACTGTTTTTT. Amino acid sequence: CASSQQSNEKLFF.

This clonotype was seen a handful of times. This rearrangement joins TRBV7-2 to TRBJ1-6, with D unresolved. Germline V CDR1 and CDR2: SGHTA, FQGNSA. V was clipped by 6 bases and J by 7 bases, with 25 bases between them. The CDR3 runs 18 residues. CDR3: CASRSPGHATTSNSPLHF. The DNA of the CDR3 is TGTGCCAGCAGATCACCCGGGCATGCGACTACCTCGAATTCACCCCTCCACTTT.

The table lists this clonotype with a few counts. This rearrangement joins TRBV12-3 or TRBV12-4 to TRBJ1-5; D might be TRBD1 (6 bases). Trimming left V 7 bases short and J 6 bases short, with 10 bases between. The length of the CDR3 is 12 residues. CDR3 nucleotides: TGTGCCAGCACCCGGGGGGCTCAGCCCCAGCATTTT. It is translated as CASTRGAQPQHF.

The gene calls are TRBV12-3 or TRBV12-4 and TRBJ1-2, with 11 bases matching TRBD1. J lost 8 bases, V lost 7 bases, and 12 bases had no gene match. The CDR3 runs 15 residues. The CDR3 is CASNSPGQGGKGYTF. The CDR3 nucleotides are TGTGCCAGCAATAGCCCGGGACAGGGGGGGAAGGGCTACACCTTC.

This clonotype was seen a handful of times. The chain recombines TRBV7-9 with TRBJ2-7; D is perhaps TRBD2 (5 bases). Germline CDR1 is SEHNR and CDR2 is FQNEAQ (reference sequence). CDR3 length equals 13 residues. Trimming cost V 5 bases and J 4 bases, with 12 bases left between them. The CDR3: CASSRGSGYEQYF. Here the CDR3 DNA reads TGTGCCAGCAGCCGAGGTTCGGGGTACGAGCAGTACTTC. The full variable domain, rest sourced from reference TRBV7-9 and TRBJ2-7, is DTGVSQNPRHKITKRGQNVTFRCDPISEHNRLYWYRQTLGQGPEFLTYFQNEAQLEKSRLLSDRFSAERPKGSFSTLEIQRTEQGDSAMYLCASSRGSGYEQYFGPGTRLTVT.

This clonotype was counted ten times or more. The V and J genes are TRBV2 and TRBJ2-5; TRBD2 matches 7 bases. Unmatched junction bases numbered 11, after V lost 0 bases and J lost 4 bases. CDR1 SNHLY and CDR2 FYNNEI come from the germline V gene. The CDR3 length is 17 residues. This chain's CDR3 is CASSEAVGGRARETQYF. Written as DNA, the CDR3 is TGTGCCAGCAGTGAAGCGGTCGGGGGGAGGGCGAGAGAGACCCAGTACTTC. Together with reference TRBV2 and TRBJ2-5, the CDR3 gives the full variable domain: EPEVTQTPSHQVTQMGQEVILRCVPISNHLYFYWYRQILGQKVEFLVSFYNNEISEKSEIFDDQFSVERPDGSNFTLKIRSTKLEDSAMYFCASSEAVGGRARETQYFGPGTRLLVL.

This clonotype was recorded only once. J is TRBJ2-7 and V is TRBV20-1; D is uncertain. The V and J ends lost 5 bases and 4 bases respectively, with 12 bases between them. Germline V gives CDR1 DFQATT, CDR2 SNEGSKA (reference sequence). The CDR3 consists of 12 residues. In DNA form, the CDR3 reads TGCAGTGCTGGCAATCTAGGATACGAGCAGTACTTC. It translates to CSAGNLGYEQYF.

CDR3 DNA: TGTGCCACCTCCCCCGGGGAAGGTCCTGGCTACACCTTC. Its translation: CATSPGEGPGYTF. The V gene is TRBV24-1, the J gene TRBJ1-2; unclear D gene. CDR3 length: 13 residues. V shed 9 bases and J shed 7 bases, with 17 bases lying between them. Per germline, CDR1 KGHDR and CDR2 SFDVKD.